A single T cell receptor (beta chain) is shown here with its context. The data originate from a study of blood T cell repertoires in COVID-19. Study summary: Researchers got acute and convalescent COVID-19 samples from the United States, Italy and Spain.

The data were produced by immunoSEQ multiplex PCR, yet TCRdb's version contains in-frame clones alone and is incomplete. The sample records 200,000 to 250,000 clones, less than 90% being singletons. The CDR3 runs 16 residues. The V end was cut by 7 bases, the J end by 4 bases, with 20 bases between. CDR1 is MDHEN and CDR2 is SYDVKM in the germline V gene. This chain links TRBV28 with TRBJ2-1; D gene ambiguous. Sequencing input: peripheral blood. This clonotype originated in a woman of 80 years or more with active or convalescent COVID-19. In nucleotides, the CDR3 is TGTGCCAGCATCCCGACCGAGAGGCCTATTTACAATGAGCAGTTCTTC. Translated: CASIPTERPIYNEQFF.